This is a list of T cell receptor beta chains from one sample in a study of immune characterization of retroperitoneal liposarcoma. TCRdb processed the PCR reads anew with MiXCR; each CDR3 protein has one entry. This sample has 9,000 to 13,000 distinct CDR3 sequences, with around 28% found just once. The sample consisted of tumor tissue. The receptors shown here come from a male donor with retroperitoneal liposarcoma. Each CDR3 is given with its conserved first and last residue. D genes are given only for firm matches. Expanded clones are given a class, and other clones once, few, many or no size at all.

v_call	j_call	d_call	clone_size	cdr3_length	cdr3_nt	cdr3_aa
TRBV10-3	TRBJ1-1	TRBD1	.	15	TGTGCCACCCTTAGGACAGGCACTTTGAACACTGAAGCTTTCTTT	CATLRTGTLNTEAFF
TRBV6-6	TRBJ2-1	TRBD2	.	16	TGTGCCAGCACCCAAAGCCTAGCGGGAGACTCTAATGAGCAGTTCTTC	CASTQSLAGDSNEQFF
TRBV6-1	TRBJ1-6	TRBD1	medium-sized	15	TGTGCCAGCATCGCCCGGGACAGAATAAGGGCACCCCTCCACTTT	CASIARDRIRAPLHF
TRBV12-3/TRBV12-4	TRBJ1-2	.	.	12	TGTGCCAGCGGGCTTACTAACTATGGCTACACCTTC	CASGLTNYGYTF
TRBV6-1	TRBJ2-7	.	medium-sized	14	TGTGCCAGCAGTGAAGAGTACGGAACCTACGAGCAGTACTTC	CASSEEYGTYEQYF
TRBV27	TRBJ2-1	TRBD2	.	14	TGTGCCAGCAGGCTCGCTAGCGGGGCCCATGAGCAGTTCTTC	CASRLASGAHEQFF
TRBV6-1	TRBJ1-4	.	many	15	TGTGCCAGCACCGATACCGGGGAGGTCTTGGGGAAACTGTTTTTT	CASTDTGEVLGKLFF
TRBV24-1	TRBJ2-7	TRBD2	.	17	TGTGCCACCAGTGCCACCCCGGGGACTAGCGGGAACGATGAGCAGTACTTC	CATSATPGTSGNDEQYF
TRBV6-1	TRBJ1-1	.	.	14	TGTGCCAGCAGTAAAGACGCCCGATTAAGTGAAGCTTTCTTT	CASSKDARLSEAFF
TRBV12-3/TRBV12-4	TRBJ2-3	.	.	13	TGTGCCAGCGTTTACTCGGGCACAGATACGCAGTATTTT	CASVYSGTDTQYF
TRBV6-1	TRBJ1-2	TRBD1	many	13	TGTGCCAGCAGTCCACAGGGGAGCTATGGCTACACCTTC	CASSPQGSYGYTF
TRBV6-1	TRBJ2-2	.	.	16	TGTGCCAGCAGGACCCCCGGGGTGGTGAGCACCGGGGAGCTGTTTTTT	CASRTPGVVSTGELFF
TRBV7-8	TRBJ2-7	TRBD2	.	18	TGTGCCAGCAGCTCCCCCGCCCACTTCAGCGGGAGGAACTACGAGCAGTACTTC	CASSSPAHFSGRNYEQYF
TRBV7-2	TRBJ2-1	TRBD2	many	17	TGTGCCAGCAGCTTACAAGCGGGGCAGATGTGGGGCGGAAAGCAGTTCTTC	CASSLQAGQMWGGKQFF
TRBV11-1	TRBJ1-1	.	medium-sized	12	TGTGCCAGCAGCCTGGGACAACTTGAAGCTTTCTTT	CASSLGQLEAFF
TRBV6-4	TRBJ2-3	TRBD2	.	15	TGTGCCAGCAGTGAGGTGGGAGGGCCCGGAGATACGCAGTATTTT	CASSEVGGPGDTQYF
TRBV6-1	TRBJ2-4	.	.	12	TGTGCCAGCCGCTGGGGGTACAATGAGCAGTACTTC	CASRWGYNEQYF
TRBV6-1	TRBJ2-7	TRBD1	many	15	TGTGCCAGCAGTTTACCGGACAGGGGAGGCTACGAGCAGTACTTC	CASSLPDRGGYEQYF
TRBV27	TRBJ2-1	TRBD2	few	15	TGTGCCAGCAGTTTCGGTAACGCGGGAGGGGATGAGCAGTTCTTC	CASSFGNAGGDEQFF
TRBV7-2	TRBJ2-5	TRBD2	many	14	TGTGCCAGCAGCTGGGGGACTAGCGGGAGTGAGCAGTACTTC	CASSWGTSGSEQYF
TRBV6-1	TRBJ2-7	TRBD1	large	17	TGTGCCAGCCCCGATCGTTCAGGGGGTAAGGCCTACAATGAGCAGTACTTC	CASPDRSGGKAYNEQYF
TRBV27	TRBJ2-1	.	many	17	TGTGCCAGCAGTTTATCGCCCAACCTCGGCACCTACAATGAGCAGTTCTTC	CASSLSPNLGTYNEQFF
TRBV11-3	TRBJ2-5	.	.	13	TGTGCCAGCAGTCCAGGGCGCCAAGAGACCCAGTACTTC	CASSPGRQETQYF
TRBV10-1	TRBJ1-4	.	many	14	TGCGCCAGCATAGTGAGTGAAACTAATGAAAAACTGTTTTTT	CASIVSETNEKLFF
TRBV6-1	TRBJ1-6	TRBD1	medium-sized	14	TGTGCCAGCAGTCCTAGACAGGGAAATTCACCCCTCCACTTT	CASSPRQGNSPLHF
TRBV27	TRBJ2-5	TRBD2	.	16	TGTGCCAGCAGCGTTAGAAGCGGGAGCAACTACAATGAGCAGTACTTC	CASSVRSGSNYNEQYF
TRBV12-3/TRBV12-4	TRBJ2-3	.	many	13	TGTGCCAGCAGTTATTTTGGGGCCGATACGCAGTATTTT	CASSYFGADTQYF
TRBV10-1	TRBJ2-1	.	.	13	TGCGCCAGCAGTGAATCGCTTGAGGAGACCCAGTTCTTC	CASSESLEETQFF
TRBV11-1	TRBJ2-3	.	.	16	TGTGCCAACAGCCCCCGTGAGAGGGACGAGACAGATACGCAGTATTTT	CANSPRERDETDTQYF
TRBV6-1	TRBJ1-2	TRBD1	few	15	TGTGCCAGCAGCCCCGGCAGGGGGCGAGCCTATGGCTACACCTTC	CASSPGRGRAYGYTF
TRBV6-2/TRBV6-3	TRBJ1-2	.	.	11	TGTGCCAGCAGTCCAGGGTTGGGCTACACCTTC	CASSPGLGYTF
TRBV6-2/TRBV6-3	TRBJ1-1	.	.	13	TGTGCCAGCAGTTACACTACAGCCACTGAAGCTTTCTTT	CASSYTTATEAFF
TRBV10-2	TRBJ1-2	.	.	13	TGCGCCAGCAGATCCGACAGAGACTATGGCTACACCTTC	CASRSDRDYGYTF
TRBV4-1	TRBJ2-7	TRBD1	.	15	TGCGCCAGCAGCCAAGGGGGACAGGGGATCTACGAGCAGTACTTC	CASSQGGQGIYEQYF
TRBV6-1	TRBJ2-5	TRBD2	.	15	TGTGCCAGCAGTCGAGCGGGAGGGGTCTACAATGAGCAGTACTTC	CASSRAGGVYNEQYF
TRBV6-4	TRBJ2-5	TRBD2	.	15	TGTGCCAGCAGTGACTCGTCGGGGGGGCCTAGTGAGCAGTACTTC	CASSDSSGGPSEQYF
TRBV12-3/TRBV12-4	TRBJ1-1	.	once	14	TGTGCCAGCAGTTCGGGGACTGTGAACACTGAAGCTTTCTTT	CASSSGTVNTEAFF
TRBV5-5	TRBJ2-7	TRBD2	many	16	TGTGCCAGCAGCCCCGGACTAGCGGGGGCCTACAATGAGCAGTACTTC	CASSPGLAGAYNEQYF